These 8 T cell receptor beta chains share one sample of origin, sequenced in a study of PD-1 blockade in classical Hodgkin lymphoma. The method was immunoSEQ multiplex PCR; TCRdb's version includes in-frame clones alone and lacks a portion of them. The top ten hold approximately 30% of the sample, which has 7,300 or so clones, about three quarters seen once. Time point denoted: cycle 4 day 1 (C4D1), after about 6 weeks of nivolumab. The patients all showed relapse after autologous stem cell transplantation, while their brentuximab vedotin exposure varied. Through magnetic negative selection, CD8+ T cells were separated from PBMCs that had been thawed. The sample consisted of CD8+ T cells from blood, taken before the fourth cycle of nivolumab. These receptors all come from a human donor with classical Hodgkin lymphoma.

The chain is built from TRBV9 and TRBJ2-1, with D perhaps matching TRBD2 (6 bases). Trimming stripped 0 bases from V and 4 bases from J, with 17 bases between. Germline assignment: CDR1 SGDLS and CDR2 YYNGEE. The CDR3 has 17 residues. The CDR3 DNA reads TGTGCCAGCAGCGTAGTAGCGTTGGGGCGGGAATACAATGAGCAGTTCTTC. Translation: CASSVVALGREYNEQFF. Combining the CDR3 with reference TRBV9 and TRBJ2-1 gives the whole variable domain DSGVTQTPKHLITATGQRVTLRCSPRSGDLSVYWYQQSLDQGLQFLIQYYNGEERAKGNILERFSAQQFPDLHSELNLSSLELGDSALYFCASSVVALGREYNEQFFGPGTRLTVL.

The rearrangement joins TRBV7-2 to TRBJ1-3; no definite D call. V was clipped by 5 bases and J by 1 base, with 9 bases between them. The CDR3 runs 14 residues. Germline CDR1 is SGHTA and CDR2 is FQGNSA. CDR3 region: CASSMSGSGNTIYF. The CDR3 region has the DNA TGTGCCAGCAGCATGAGCGGGTCTGGAAACACCATATATTTT.

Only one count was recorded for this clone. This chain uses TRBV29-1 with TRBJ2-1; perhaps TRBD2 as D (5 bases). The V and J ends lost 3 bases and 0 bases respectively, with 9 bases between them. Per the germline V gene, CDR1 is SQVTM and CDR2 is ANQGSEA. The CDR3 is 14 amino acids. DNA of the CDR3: TGCAGCGTTGATGGTGGGAGCTCCTACAATGAGCAGTTCTTC. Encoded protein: CSVDGGSSYNEQFF.

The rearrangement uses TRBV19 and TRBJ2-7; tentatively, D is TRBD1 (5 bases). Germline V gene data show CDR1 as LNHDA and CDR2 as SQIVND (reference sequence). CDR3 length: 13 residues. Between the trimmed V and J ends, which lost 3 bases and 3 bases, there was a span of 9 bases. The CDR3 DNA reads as TGTGCCAGTAGTATCACAGGAGACTACGAGCAGTACTTC. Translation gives CASSITGDYEQYF.

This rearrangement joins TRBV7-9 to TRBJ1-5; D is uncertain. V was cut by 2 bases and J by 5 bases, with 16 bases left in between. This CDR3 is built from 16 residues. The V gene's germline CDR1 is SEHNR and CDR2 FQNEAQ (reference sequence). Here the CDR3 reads CASSLQITSADQPQHF. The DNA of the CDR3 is TGTGCCAGCAGCTTACAAATAACTAGCGCCGATCAGCCCCAGCATTTT.

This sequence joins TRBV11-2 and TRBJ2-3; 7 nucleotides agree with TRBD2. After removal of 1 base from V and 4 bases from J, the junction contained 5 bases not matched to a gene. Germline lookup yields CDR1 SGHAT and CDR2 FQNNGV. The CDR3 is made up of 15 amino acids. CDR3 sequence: CASSLGEGWADTQYF. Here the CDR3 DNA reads TGTGCCAGCAGCTTAGGGGAGGGTTGGGCAGATACGCAGTATTTT.

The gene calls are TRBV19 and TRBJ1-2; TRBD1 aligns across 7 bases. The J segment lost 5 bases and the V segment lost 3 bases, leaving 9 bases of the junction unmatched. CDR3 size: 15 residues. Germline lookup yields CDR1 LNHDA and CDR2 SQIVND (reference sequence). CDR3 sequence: CASSISSPGGYGYTF. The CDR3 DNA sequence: TGTGCCAGTAGTATCTCCTCACCAGGGGGATATGGCTACACCTTC.

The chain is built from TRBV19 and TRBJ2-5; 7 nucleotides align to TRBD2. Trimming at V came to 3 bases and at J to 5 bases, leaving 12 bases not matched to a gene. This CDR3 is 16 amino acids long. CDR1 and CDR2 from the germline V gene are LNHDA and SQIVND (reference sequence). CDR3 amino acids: CASSIFTGGPRETQYF. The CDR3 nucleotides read TGTGCCAGTAGTATTTTTACGGGAGGACCAAGGGAGACCCAGTACTTC.